The 10 T cell receptor beta chains presented below share a single source sample, sequenced in a study of blood T cell repertoires in COVID-19. The data were produced by immunoSEQ multiplex PCR, yet TCRdb's version contains in-frame clones alone and is incomplete. The profile shows about 140,000 clones, approximately 88% of them singletons. The specimen was peripheral blood. These receptors originate from an older man with acute or convalescent COVID-19.

The rearrangement joins TRBV7-2 to TRBJ1-1; possible D gene TRBD1, 6 bases. V lost 1 base and J lost 6, with 9 bases in between. In germline, CDR1 is SGHTA, CDR2 FQGNSA. The CDR3 loop spans 13 amino acids. CDR3: CASSLGRGAEAFF. In DNA form, the CDR3 reads TGTGCCAGCAGCTTAGGCAGGGGCGCTGAAGCTTTCTTT.

The chain recombines TRBV5-1 with TRBJ1-2, with 8 bases aligning to TRBD1. The V and J ends lost 2 bases and 10 bases, in that order; junction bases with no gene match: 10. The CDR3 is 14 residues long. The germline V gene has CDR1 SGHRS and CDR2 YFSETQ. The CDR3 loop reads CASSFLGQAEVYTF. DNA for the CDR3: TGCGCCAGCAGCTTCCTGGGACAGGCAGAAGTCTACACCTTC.

The rearrangement links TRBV7-8 to TRBJ1-4; tentative D call: TRBD1 (6 bases). V was shortened by 2 bases and J by 3 bases, with 10 bases between the two germline ends. The CDR3 has 15 residues. Germline V gene lookup returns CDR1 SGHVS and CDR2 FQNEAQ. CDR3 DNA sequence: TGTGCCAGCAGCTTAACAGGGTTTTCTAATGAAAAACTGTTTTTT. Encoded protein: CASSLTGFSNEKLFF.

This chain connects TRBV5-6 to TRBJ1-3, with TRBD1 as a possible D gene (6 bases). The V gene's germline CDR1 is SGHDT and CDR2 YYEEEE. The V and J ends lost 2 bases and 0 bases respectively, with 9 bases between them. The CDR3 totals 15 residues. CDR3 sequence: CASSFTGSSGNTIYF. CDR3 nucleotides: TGTGCCAGCAGCTTTACAGGGAGCTCTGGAAACACCATATATTTT.

This chain uses TRBV11-2 with TRBJ1-1; D uncertain. The germline V gene encodes CDR1 SGHAT and CDR2 FQNNGV. The V end was cut by 1 base, the J end by 11 bases, with 17 bases between. The CDR3 has 14 residues. CDR3 residues: CASSLGRAGSRAFF. The CDR3 DNA is TGTGCCAGCAGCTTAGGGCGGGCCGGGAGTAGGGCTTTCTTT.

The genes are TRBV7-9 and TRBJ2-5, with D possibly matching TRBD1 (6 bases). The germline gives CDR1 SEHNR, CDR2 FQNEAQ (reference sequence). This CDR3 is built from 10 residues. Trimming stripped 5 bases from V and 9 bases from J, with 7 bases between. The CDR3 here is CASSPGAQYF. The CDR3 coding sequence is TGTGCCAGCAGCCCAGGGGCCCAGTACTTC.

V usage is TRBV5-1 and J usage is TRBJ2-5; D call uncertain. Trimming shortened V by 0 bases and J by 0 bases, and 6 bases separated the two germline ends. The V gene's germline CDR1 is SGHRS and CDR2 YFSETQ. This CDR3 spans 14 amino acids. CDR3 in amino acids: CASSLGHNQETQYF. Here the CDR3 DNA reads TGCGCCAGCAGCTTGGGGCACAACCAAGAGACCCAGTACTTC.

The genes are TRBV9 and TRBJ2-5; D gene unclear. CDR3 length: 13 residues. V gave up 4 bases and J gave up 2 bases, with 9 bases separating them. Germline V gene sequence: CDR1 SGDLS, CDR2 YYNGEE. The CDR3 spells CASSPWAQETQYF. The CDR3 region has the DNA TGTGCCAGCAGCCCGTGGGCTCAAGAGACCCAGTACTTC.

The rearrangement links TRBV15 to TRBJ2-5; D might be TRBD2 (6 bases). Germline CDR1 LNHNV, CDR2 YYDKDF (reference sequence). The CDR3 runs to 16 residues. V was clipped by 0 bases and J by 0 bases, with 11 bases between them. The CDR3 region is CATSRDPGGYQETQYF. For the CDR3, the DNA is TGTGCCACCAGCAGAGATCCCGGGGGATACCAAGAGACCCAGTACTTC.

Notes on this clone: The same CDR3 can be traced to other DNA sequences in this sample. The chain recombines TRBV2 with TRBJ2-7; D might be TRBD1 (5 bases). The CDR3 has 12 residues. V was trimmed by 4 bases and J by 3 bases, leaving 7 bases between them. The germline V gene has CDR1 SNHLY and CDR2 FYNNEI. The CDR3 spells CASSGQGYEQYF. In nucleotides, the CDR3 is TGTGCCAGCAGTGGTCAGGGCTACGAGCAGTACTTC.